One and the same sample provided the 8 T cell receptor beta chains below, sequenced in a study of blood T cell repertoires in COVID-19. Method: immunoSEQ multiplex PCR; TCRdb's copy keeps in-frame clones and lacks some. The sample holds more than 200,000 clones, 70% to 90% seen once. What was sequenced was peripheral blood. Receptors were obtained from a woman aged 40-49 years who had recovered from COVID-19.

The rearrangement links TRBV28 to TRBJ2-3; 7 bases line up with TRBD2. Germline trimming cut 5 bases from V and 2 bases from J; bases unmatched to any gene: 13. Germline V gives CDR1 MDHEN, CDR2 SYDVKM. This CDR3 has 17 amino acids. The CDR3 nucleotides are TGTGCCAGCAGTCCCGACGAAGAGGGAGGGGTCACAGATACGCAGTATTTT. It is translated as CASSPDEEGGVTDTQYF.

This clone occurred a few times. The chain employs TRBV7-2 and TRBJ2-1, with D possibly being TRBD2 (7 bases). Trimming took off 5 bases at V and 7 bases at J, with 18 bases between the two ends. The length of the CDR3 is 15 residues. The germline CDR1 and CDR2 sequences are SGHTA and FQGNSA. Here the CDR3 reads CASSPWGGRLNEQFF. The CDR3 DNA follows: TGTGCCAGCAGCCCCTGGGGGGGGCGATTGAATGAGCAGTTCTTC.

This clone appeared a single time. This sequence joins TRBV30 and TRBJ2-3, with D perhaps TRBD2 (5 bases). Germline loops: CDR1 GTSNPN, CDR2 SVGIG (reference sequence). The CDR3 sequence is 18 residues long. V was shortened by 0 bases and J by 0 bases, with 19 bases between the two germline ends. The CDR3 is CAWSVGIGGRTSTDTQYF. DNA for the CDR3: TGTGCCTGGAGTGTAGGGATAGGAGGCAGGACCAGCACAGATACGCAGTATTTT.

The genes are TRBV30 and TRBJ1-3; possible D gene TRBD1, 5 bases. V lost 4 bases and J lost 4, with 5 bases in between. This CDR3 spans 11 amino acids. CDR1 and CDR2 (germline): GTSNPN, SVGIG (reference sequence). The CDR3 loop is CAWTGGNTIYF. DNA for the CDR3: TGTGCCTGGACAGGGGGAAACACCATATATTTT. Complete variable domain (other parts from reference TRBV30 and TRBJ1-3): SQTIHQWPATLVQPVGSPLSLECTVEGTSNPNLYWYRQAAGRGLQLLFYSVGIGQISSEVPQNLSASRPQDRQFILSSKKLLLSDSGFYLCAWTGGNTIYFGEGSWLTVV.

V usage is TRBV11-2 and J usage is TRBJ2-7, with D perhaps matching TRBD1 (6 bases). V shed 2 bases and J shed 9 bases, with 17 bases lying between them. This CDR3 is built from 14 residues. Germline V gene data show CDR1 as SGHAT and CDR2 as FQNNGV. For the CDR3, the DNA is TGTGCCAGCAGCTTATTCGAAGGGGGATTGGGGCAGTACTTC. As protein: CASSLFEGGLGQYF.

This rearrangement joins TRBV4-2 to TRBJ1-2, with D unresolved. The CDR3 loop spans 16 amino acids. V was trimmed by 0 bases and J by 8 bases, leaving 19 bases between them. CDR1 and CDR2 (germline): LGHNA, YNFKEQ. In DNA form, the CDR3 reads TGTGCCAGCAGCCAAGAGGTTCGGTTAGGCTCCAGGGGCTACACCTTC. Its protein product is CASSQEVRLGSRGYTF.

The V gene is TRBV19, the J gene TRBJ1-1, with D maybe TRBD1 (6 bases). Trimming took 3 bases from V and 4 from J, leaving 9 bases between them. The CDR3 spans 13 residues. Germline assignment: CDR1 LNHDA and CDR2 SQIVND (reference sequence). The CDR3, as DNA: TGTGCCAGTAGTATGATCAGGGGCACTGAAGCTTTCTTT. This gives the protein CASSMIRGTEAFF.

V gene TRBV7-2 combines with J gene TRBJ2-7, with 11 bases aligning to TRBD1. CDR3 length: 15 amino acids. V trimming: 4 bases; J trimming: 2 bases; junction bases outside the gene matches: 4. Germline V gives CDR1 SGHTA, CDR2 FQGNSA. The CDR3 DNA is TGTGCCAGCAGCTCCCGGACAGGGGGCCCCTACGAGCAGTACTTC. It specifies CASSSRTGGPYEQYF.